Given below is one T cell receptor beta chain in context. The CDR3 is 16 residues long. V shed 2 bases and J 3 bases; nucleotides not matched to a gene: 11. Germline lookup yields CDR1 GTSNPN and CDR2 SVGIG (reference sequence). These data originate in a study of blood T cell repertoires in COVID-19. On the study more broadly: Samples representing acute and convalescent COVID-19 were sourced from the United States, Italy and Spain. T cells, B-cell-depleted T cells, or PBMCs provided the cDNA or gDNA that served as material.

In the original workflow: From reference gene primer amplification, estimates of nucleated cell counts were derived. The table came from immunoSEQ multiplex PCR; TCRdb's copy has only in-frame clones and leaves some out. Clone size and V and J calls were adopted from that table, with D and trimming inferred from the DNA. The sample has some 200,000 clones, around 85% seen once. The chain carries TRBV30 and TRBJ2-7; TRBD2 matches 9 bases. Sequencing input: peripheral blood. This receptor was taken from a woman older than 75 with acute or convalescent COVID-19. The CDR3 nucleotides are TGTGCCTGGAGTCCGACCGGCGGGAGGGTTCGCTACGAGCAGTACTTC. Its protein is CAWSPTGGRVRYEQYF.